One sample yielded the 14 T cell receptor beta chains listed below, sequenced in a study of OX40 agonist ivuxolimab in advanced cancers. Some clones are missing from TCRdb's copy, which holds only in-frame ones; the method was immunoSEQ multiplex PCR. The table has approximately 86,000 clones, 90% to 95% seen once. The material sequenced was CD4+ or CD8+ T cells sorted from blood, taken in a trial of the OX40 agonist ivuxolimab. The source of these receptors is an adult with an advanced solid tumor such as melanoma, head and neck, liver or kidney cancer.

V gene TRBV15 combines with J gene TRBJ2-1, with TRBD2 matching over 7 bases. The CDR3 sequence is 15 residues long. J gave up 3 bases and V 5 bases, and 7 bases lay outside the gene matches. Germline V gives CDR1 LNHNV, CDR2 YYDKDF (reference sequence). The CDR3 sequence is CATSGSGTNYNEQFF. The DNA of the CDR3 is TGTGCCACCAGCGGCAGCGGGACGAACTACAATGAGCAGTTCTTC.

This clone was seen just once. This chain uses TRBV6-1 with TRBJ2-1; TRBD1 agrees at 8 bases. V shed 5 bases, J shed 7 bases, and the junction held 10 bases outside the gene matches. CDR1 and CDR2 (germline): MNHNS, SASEGT. CDR3 size: 15 residues. This CDR3 reads CASSPQGAFRNEQFF. The CDR3 DNA sequence: TGTGCCAGCAGTCCCCAGGGGGCGTTTAGGAATGAGCAGTTCTTC.

The V gene is TRBV5-4, the J gene TRBJ1-2, with 12 positions matching TRBD1. The CDR3 contains 14 residues. Per germline, CDR1 SGHNT and CDR2 YYREEE (reference sequence). V lost 4 bases to trimming and J lost 4 bases; unmatched junction nucleotides: 2. For the CDR3, the DNA is TGTGCCAGCAGCATGGGACAGGGGGCCTATGGCTACACCTTC. Translated: CASSMGQGAYGYTF. Full variable domain (outside the CDR3, taken from reference TRBV5-4 and TRBJ1-2): ETGVTQSPTHLIKTRGQQVTLRCSSQSGHNTVSWYQQALGQGPQFIFQYYREEENGRGNFPPRFSGLQFPNYSSELNVNALELDDSALYLCASSMGQGAYGYTFGSGTRLTVV.

This chain joins TRBV5-1 and TRBJ1-5; D possibly corresponds to TRBD1 (5 bases). Germline values: CDR1 SGHRS, CDR2 YFSETQ. V gave up 4 bases and J gave up 5 bases, with 13 bases separating them. CDR3 length: 14 residues. CDR3 amino acids: CASSKGTADQPQHF. The CDR3 DNA follows: TGCGCCAGCAGCAAAGGGACGGCCGATCAGCCCCAGCATTTT.

The J gene is TRBJ2-5, the V gene TRBV11-2, with 7 bases identical to TRBD2. This CDR3 region has 15 residues. Germline CDR1 and CDR2: SGHAT and FQNNGV. V lost 4 bases to trimming and J lost 2 bases; unmatched junction nucleotides: 7. The CDR3 coding sequence is TGTGCCAGCAGCTCGGGGGACGGGAGGCAAGAGACCCAGTACTTC. Translating it yields CASSSGDGRQETQYF.

The table lists this clone with a few counts. This chain links TRBV11-3 with TRBJ2-7; 14 positions agree with TRBD2. Germline V gene lookup returns CDR1 SGHNT and CDR2 YENEEA. With 6 bases clipped from V and 7 bases from J, the junction kept 8 bases outside the gene matches. The CDR3 is 15 residues long. This CDR3 is CASSRSGLAGGEQYF. The CDR3 DNA is TGTGCCAGCAGTCGTTCCGGACTAGCGGGAGGTGAGCAGTACTTC.

This clone was detected only once. V and J are TRBV18 and TRBJ1-5, with TRBD1 matching over 10 bases. The CDR3 spans 16 residues. Per the germline V gene, CDR1 is KGHSH and CDR2 is LQKENI. V lost 3 bases to trimming and J lost 3 bases; unmatched junction nucleotides: 5. CDR3 amino acids: CASSPVGQGFNQPQHF. In DNA, the CDR3 is TGTGCCAGCTCACCCGTGGGACAGGGGTTCAATCAGCCCCAGCATTTT.

The rearrangement links TRBV4-1 to TRBJ2-7; 8 bases align to TRBD2. The CDR3 has 15 amino acids. Germline V CDR1 and CDR2: MGHRA, YSYEKL. J was trimmed by 6 bases and V by 1 base; bases with no gene match: 8. This CDR3 is CASSQAAGVIGEQYF. The CDR3 DNA sequence: TGCGCCAGCAGCCAAGCAGCGGGAGTGATTGGCGAGCAGTACTTC.

Here the CDR3 DNA reads TGTGCCAGTAGTATACTAGGACAGGGTTCTAATGAGCAGTTCTTC. This encodes CASSILGQGSNEQFF. The V and J genes are TRBV19 and TRBJ2-1; 8 bases match TRBD1. CDR1 and CDR2 (germline): LNHDA, SQIVND (reference sequence). Trimming took 2 bases from V and 7 from J; bases not matched to a gene: 7. The CDR3 is 15 residues long.

This sequence joins TRBV7-9 and TRBJ2-5; D is perhaps TRBD1 (8 bases). Germline CDR1 is SEHNR and CDR2 is FQNEAQ (reference sequence). The CDR3 covers 15 residues. V was cut by 11 bases and J by 5 bases, with 24 bases left in between. The CDR3 loop reads CALGEGRGPSETQYF. DNA of the CDR3: TGTGCCCTGGGGGAGGGCAGGGGGCCTTCGGAGACCCAGTACTTC.

This clone was counted a single time. V is TRBV7-2 and J is TRBJ2-3, with 10 positions matching TRBD2. There are 14 residues in the CDR3. V was clipped by 5 bases and J by 5 bases; unmatched bases: 4. CDR1 is SGHTA, CDR2 FQGNSA, per germline. CDR3 loop: CASSGLAGVDTQYF. The CDR3 DNA reads as TGTGCCAGCAGCGGGCTAGCGGGAGTAGATACGCAGTATTTT.

V and J are TRBV11-2 and TRBJ2-7; 10 positions agree with TRBD2. The CDR3 has 16 residues. Germline-derived CDR1 and CDR2 are SGHAT and FQNNGV. With V trimmed by 3 bases and J by 2 bases, 7 bases remained unmatched. The CDR3: CASSFQGSGRAYEQYF. The CDR3 DNA reads as TGTGCCAGCAGCTTCCAGGGGAGCGGGAGGGCCTACGAGCAGTACTTC.

The chain carries TRBV27 and TRBJ1-2; no clear D. Germline loops: CDR1 MNHEY, CDR2 SMNVEV (reference sequence). With 3 bases removed from V and 8 bases from J, the gap between germline ends came to 13 bases. The CDR3 consists of 13 residues. The CDR3: CASSFSGVGGYTF. DNA of the CDR3: TGTGCCAGCAGTTTTAGCGGGGTAGGCGGCTACACCTTC.

As to this clone: Other DNA sequences from this sample encode an identical CDR3 as well. The chain uses TRBV9 and TRBJ1-3, with 9 positions matching TRBD1. The CDR3 sequence is 15 residues long. V dropped 3 bases and J dropped 0; count of bases not matched to a gene: 1. Germline lookup yields CDR1 SGDLS and CDR2 YYNGEE. The CDR3 nucleotides are TGTGCCAGCAGCGCACAGGGGGCCTCTGGAAACACCATATATTTT. This sequence encodes CASSAQGASGNTIYF.